The sequence of this T cell receptor beta chain was determined in a study of T cells after yellow fever vaccination. The CDR3 runs 13 residues. Looked up from germline, CDR1 is ENHRY and CDR2 is SYGVKD. V lost 2 bases and J lost 5, with 7 bases in between. This clonotype has ten or more counts. TCRdb ran MiXCR on the 5' RACE reads and lists one entry per CDR3 protein. The profile shows a few hundred thousand distinct CDR3 sequences, about 5% of them singletons. Material: CD4+ T cells sorted from PBMCs, obtained on the day of the yellow fever booster vaccination. The sequence came from a man younger than 30 who received the YFV17D yellow fever vaccine. V is TRBV10-3 and J is TRBJ1-5, with unresolved D. Here the CDR3 reads CAISELGDQPQHF. DNA for the CDR3: TGTGCCATCAGTGAGCTTGGGGATCAGCCCCAGCATTTT.